This T cell receptor (beta chain) was captured by sequencing in a study of T cells in Graves' hyperthyroidism and ophthalmopathy. General study results and limits: Clonotypes that were expanded in thyroid above 0.001 mostly appeared in blood too.

A note on this clonotype: Its antigen remains unidentified.

On the basis of clinical symptoms, serum thyroxine and TRAb, thyroid ultrasound and orbital computed tomography, diagnoses were made. There were TCR beta CDR3 regions amplified from RNA transcripts. The HTBI set primed first-round TCR CDR3 RT-PCR. TCRdb processed the multiplex PCR reads anew with MiXCR; each CDR3 protein has one entry. The sample has tens of thousands of distinct CDR3 sequences; around 53% are singletons. The CDR3 spans 16 residues. Germline CDR1 reads SGDLS; CDR2 reads YYNGEE. The J segment lost 5 bases and the V segment lost 0 bases, leaving 9 bases of the junction unmatched. Sequencing was performed on blood. The gene calls are TRBV9 and TRBJ2-5; 8 nucleotides agree with TRBD2. The sequence was collected from a woman between 40 and 55 years old with Graves' ophthalmopathy. CDR3 sequence (DNA): TGTGCCAGCAGCGTAGCTCACGGGGGGGCCAGGGAGACCCAGTACTTC. Amino acids: CASSVAHGGARETQYF. Filled out from reference TRBV9 and TRBJ2-5, the complete variable domain reads DSGVTQTPKHLITATGQRVTLRCSPRSGDLSVYWYQQSLDQGLQFLIQYYNGEERAKGNILERFSAQQFPDLHSELNLSSLELGDSALYFCASSVAHGGARETQYFGPGTRLLVL.